This T cell receptor (beta chain) is drawn from a study of response to subunit inactivated influenza vaccine. Overall study results and limits: A suggestion made by the authors is that each seasonal influenza vaccination recruits few new T cells.

TCRdb fed the RT-PCR reads into MiXCR, producing one record per CDR3 protein. The table records 500,000 to 600,000 distinct CDR3 sequences, 12% to 15% of them present only once. Remarks on this clonotype: Its specificity is not known.

The CDR3 loop spans 16 amino acids. V lost 4 bases and J 1 base, leaving 12 bases between the germline ends. The V gene's germline CDR1 is SGHRS and CDR2 YFSETQ. This clonotype was obtained from a man aged 50-60 years who received an inactivated influenza vaccine. Sequencing was performed on PBMCs from blood, taken roughly 12 days after vaccination. V usage is TRBV5-1 and J usage is TRBJ2-6; either TRBD1 or TRBD2 may fit D (5 bases each). CDR3 protein: CASSPGPLSGANVLTF. The CDR3 DNA sequence: TGCGCCAGCAGCCCGGGACCCTTGTCTGGGGCCAACGTCCTGACTTTC.